This T cell receptor beta chain stems from a study of breast tumors, draining lymph nodes, adjacent tissues. Whole-study results and caveats: Findings are consistent with lymph node origin and intratumoral expansion of most tumor T cells. Data only fit, rather than demonstrated, lymph node origin of most tumor T cells.

Samples came from axillary lymph nodes draining the breast cancer. This clonotype has ten or more counts. What it recognizes is unknown. Germline V CDR1 and CDR2: SNHLY, FYNNEI. The CDR3 consists of 15 residues. V lost 3 bases, J lost 1 base, and 12 bases lay in between. TCRdb recomputed calls from the multiplex PCR reads with MiXCR, one row per CDR3 protein. The sample has around 230,000 distinct CDR3 sequences; less than 40% are singletons. The gene calls are TRBV2 and TRBJ1-2; D remains ambiguous. Material for sequencing was axillary lymph node tissue. This receptor was obtained from a female donor with breast cancer. Some clones in this sample may be carry-over from other donors' samples. The CDR3 nucleotides read TGTGCCAGCAGTGATCCCTGGGCGGGTAACTATGGCTACACCTTC. Its translation is CASSDPWAGNYGYTF.